This T cell receptor beta chain was profiled in a study of patients and donors after allogeneic stem cell transplantation. TCRdb called the RT-PCR reads again in MiXCR, with one record for every CDR3 protein. The sample records approximately 200,000 distinct CDR3 sequences, roughly 13% being singletons. Germline V gene data show CDR1 as LGHDT and CDR2 as YNNKEL (reference sequence). Trimming stripped 1 base from V and 3 bases from J, with 7 bases between. CDR3 length: 14 residues. This clonotype was counted many times. The source material was blood, either unsorted or a sorted T cell fraction (not recorded which). The receptor comes from a human donor who was either an allogeneic HSCT recipient or a stem cell or donor lymphocyte infusion donor (not recorded which). It is not recorded whose cells these are; they may come from a transplant donor. The rearrangement joins TRBV3-1 to TRBJ1-3, with D unresolved. This chain's CDR3 is CASSQGTGGNTIYF. In DNA, the CDR3 is TGTGCCAGCAGCCAAGGCACGGGTGGAAACACCATATATTTT.